A selection of T cell receptor beta chains follows, all from one sample in a study of CD8 T cells in Susac syndrome. Each CDR3 protein is one row after TCRdb ran MiXCR on the immunoSEQ multiplex PCR reads. In the table there are some 120,000 distinct CDR3 sequences, about 94% of which are singletons. Sample: CD4+ T cells from PBMCs. These receptors originate from a human donor in good health. The CDR3 runs from the conserved cysteine through the conserved F or W. A D gene is named only where the DNA matches it firmly. Clone size is given for some rows only: seen once, a few or many times, or a class if the clone is expanded.

TRBV30	TRBJ2-7	TRBD1	few	TGTGCCTGGAGTCACAGGGGAGACGAGCAGTACTTC	CAWSHRGDEQYF
TRBV20-1	TRBJ2-7	.	.	TGCAGTGCTAGAACCAACAGGGCATACGAGCAGTACTTC	CSARTNRAYEQYF
TRBV6-2/TRBV6-3	TRBJ2-2	TRBD1	.	TGTGCCAGCAGCTGGGACAGGGGGCCCGGGGAGCTGTTTTTT	CASSWDRGPGELFF
TRBV20-1	TRBJ2-5	TRBD1	.	TGCCTGCTAGATCCGAGACAGGGGGGAAAAGAGACCCAGTACTTC	CLLDPRQGGKETQYF
TRBV11-2	TRBJ2-7	TRBD2	.	TGTGCCAGCAGCTTACAGCTAGCGGGGGCCGAGCAGTACTTC	CASSLQLAGAEQYF
TRBV9	TRBJ1-4	.	.	TGTGCCAGCAGCGTAGCAACAGGTGAAGGGGAAAAACTGTTTTTT	CASSVATGEGEKLFF
TRBV20-1	TRBJ2-3	.	.	TGCAGTGCTAGAGCCAGGGCTGGGGCAGATACGCAGTATTTT	CSARARAGADTQYF
TRBV3-1	TRBJ1-3	.	.	TGTGCCAGCAGCCAAGAGACGCATTTCTCTGGAAACACCATATATTTT	CASSQETHFSGNTIYF
TRBV29-1	TRBJ2-1	TRBD2	.	TGCAGCGTGGAACCGGGACTATACAACAATGAGCAGTTCTTC	CSVEPGLYNNEQFF
TRBV3-1	TRBJ2-2	.	once	TGTGCCAGCAGCCCTGTAAAGAGTCCGGAGCTGTTTTTT	CASSPVKSPELFF
TRBV10-3	TRBJ2-7	TRBD1	once	TGTGCCATCAGAGACCGGGACAGGGGCGATAGGTACGAGCAGTACTTC	CAIRDRDRGDRYEQYF
TRBV7-2	TRBJ2-4	.	.	TGTGCCAGCAGCTTAGATGGGGGGGCCAAAAACATTCAGTACTTC	CASSLDGGAKNIQYF
TRBV10-3	TRBJ2-3	TRBD2	.	TGTGCCATCAGTGAACCTAGCGGGAGGGCCCATACAGATACGCAGTATTTT	CAISEPSGRAHTDTQYF
TRBV2	TRBJ2-1	.	.	TGTGCCAGCAGTGAGAAGCTGCCCCTGTACAATGAGCAGTTCTTC	CASSEKLPLYNEQFF
TRBV6-6	TRBJ1-5	TRBD1	.	TGTGCCAGCAGTTACGAGAGGGGGCGCGGTAATCAGCCCCAGCATTTT	CASSYERGRGNQPQHF
TRBV5-1	TRBJ2-2	.	.	TGCGCCAGCAGCTCGGTGGGGACCACCGGGGAGCTGTTTTTT	CASSSVGTTGELFF
TRBV19	TRBJ1-5	TRBD1	.	TGTGCCAGTAGTATAAGGGGACAGGGAAAGCCCCAGCATTTT	CASSIRGQGKPQHF
TRBV23-1	TRBJ1-5	.	.	TGCGCCAGCAGTCAATCGTCCCCAGACGATAGCAATCAGCCCCAGCATTTT	CASSQSSPDDSNQPQHF
TRBV2	TRBJ2-1	.	.	TGTGCCAGCACTCGGGAGAGGGTGTTCTTC	CASTRERVFF
TRBV29-1	TRBJ2-1	TRBD2	once	TGCAGCGCAGACGAACCGGGACTAGCGAGGAATGAGCAGTTCTTC	CSADEPGLARNEQFF
TRBV29-1	TRBJ2-2	.	.	TGCAGCGTTGGGACACACAACACCGGGGAGCTGTTTTTT	CSVGTHNTGELFF
TRBV6-1	TRBJ1-5	.	.	TGTGCCAGCAGCGAAACGCAGATTAGCAATCAGCCCCAGCATTTT	CASSETQISNQPQHF
TRBV29-1	TRBJ1-6	.	.	TGCAGCGTTGAAGATCGGGCAGGGGAGCCCCTCCACTTT	CSVEDRAGEPLHF
TRBV2	TRBJ1-1	.	once	TGTGCCAGCCAGCTCCAGGGACCCCACACTGAAGCTTTCTTT	CASQLQGPHTEAFF
TRBV4-1	TRBJ1-4	TRBD1	once	TGCGCCAGCAGCCAAGATCAGGGGGTCCTAAATGAAAAACTGTTTTTT	CASSQDQGVLNEKLFF
TRBV5-4	TRBJ2-5	.	.	TGTGCCAGCAGCTTGTACCAAGAGACCCAGTACTTC	CASSLYQETQYF
TRBV4-3	TRBJ2-7	.	.	TGCGCCAGCAGCCAAGATTGGGGCAGTCCCCCCTACGAGCAGTACTTC	CASSQDWGSPPYEQYF
TRBV5-1	TRBJ2-3	.	.	TGCGCCAGCAGCGGTACGGTCCGAGGGGGAGATACGCAGTATTTT	CASSGTVRGGDTQYF
TRBV29-1	TRBJ1-1	.	.	TGCAGCGTTGGTTCTTCCGGGACTGTGAACACTGAAGCTTTCTTT	CSVGSSGTVNTEAFF
TRBV14	TRBJ2-3	.	.	TGTGCCAGCAGCCAGGTCCCGCATACGCAGTATTTT	CASSQVPHTQYF
TRBV7-2	TRBJ2-1	.	once	TGTGCCAGCAGCCCCAGTGTCTTGCGGGCGAGCTCCTACAATGAGCAGTTCTTC	CASSPSVLRASSYNEQFF
TRBV20-1	TRBJ2-1	.	.	TGCAGTGCTATGGGGGACCGCTCCTACAATGAGCAGTTCTTC	CSAMGDRSYNEQFF
TRBV5-1	TRBJ2-7	.	.	TGCGCCAGCAGCTTGGGATGGGGAAACGAGCAGTACTTC	CASSLGWGNEQYF
TRBV15	TRBJ2-3	TRBD1	once	TGTGCCACCAGCAGAGGACAGGGGTCCGGAGATACGCAGTATTTT	CATSRGQGSGDTQYF
TRBV27	TRBJ1-1	.	once	TGTGCCAGCACTTCTGGCGGGGTCCCCCGGGCAGCTTTCTTT	CASTSGGVPRAAFF
TRBV3-1	TRBJ1-1	.	.	TGTGCCAGCAGCCTGCCCGGGACGGTGAACACTGAAGCTTTCTTT	CASSLPGTVNTEAFF
TRBV4-3	TRBJ2-3	.	once	TGCGCCAGCAGCAAAAGGGACCGACAGGCTAGCACAGATACGCAGTATTTT	CASSKRDRQASTDTQYF
TRBV15	TRBJ1-2	.	.	TGTGCCACCAGGAACCAAGACTATGGCTACACCTTC	CATRNQDYGYTF
TRBV29-1	TRBJ2-3	TRBD2	.	TGCAGCGTTGAAGCGGGAGGGGGCACAGATACGCAGTATTTT	CSVEAGGGTDTQYF
TRBV10-3	TRBJ1-2	TRBD1	.	TGTGCCATCAGTGACTACAGGACAGGGGGCGCCGATGGCTACACCTTC	CAISDYRTGGADGYTF
TRBV6-2/TRBV6-3	TRBJ2-3	.	.	TGTGCCATCAGGGACGGGCAAGCAGATACGCAGTATTTT	CAIRDGQADTQYF
TRBV10-1	TRBJ2-1	TRBD2	.	TGCGCCAGCAGTGCGCAACTCGGGACTAGCGGATACTACAATGAGCAGTTCTTC	CASSAQLGTSGYYNEQFF
TRBV18	TRBJ2-5	TRBD1	.	TGTGCCAGCTCATCCTTACAGGGGCCCCTCCAAGAGACCCAGTACTTC	CASSSLQGPLQETQYF
TRBV6-5	TRBJ2-7	TRBD2	.	TGTGCCAGCAGTTACGCCTCAGCGGGAGCAAGCCACGAGCAGTACTTC	CASSYASAGASHEQYF
TRBV20-1	TRBJ2-3	.	.	TGCAGTGCTCGGGACTTTTCAAGCACAGATACGCAGTATTTT	CSARDFSSTDTQYF
TRBV18	TRBJ2-7	TRBD2	.	TGTGCCAGCTCAGAAGTGCAAGCGGGGCCTTTCGAGCAGTACTTC	CASSEVQAGPFEQYF
TRBV5-1	TRBJ2-1	TRBD2	once	TGCGCCAGCAGCATAGCGGGAGGCTCCTACAATGAGCAGTTCTTC	CASSIAGGSYNEQFF
TRBV3-1	TRBJ2-3	.	.	TGTGCCAGCAGAGCCTATCAATCCACAGATACGCAGTATTTT	CASRAYQSTDTQYF
TRBV3-1	TRBJ2-1	TRBD1	.	TGTGCCCCTGGGAGGGGAGGGACAGGGCCGATTAATGAGCAGTTCTTC	CAPGRGGTGPINEQFF
TRBV2	TRBJ2-7	TRBD2	.	TGTGCCAGCAGTGATCCTAGCGGGCTAACCTACGAGCAGTACTTC	CASSDPSGLTYEQYF
TRBV20-1	TRBJ1-1	.	once	TGCAGTGCTAGAGATATATTGTGGGGAGGCACTGAAGCTTTCTTT	CSARDILWGGTEAFF
TRBV7-9	TRBJ2-7	TRBD2	once	TGTGCCAGCAGCCGAGGGACTAGCGGGATTGGCGAGCAGTACTTC	CASSRGTSGIGEQYF
TRBV6-2/TRBV6-3	TRBJ1-5	TRBD1	.	TGTGCCAGCAGACGGACAGGGGGAGAGGGCCAGCCCCAGCATTTT	CASRRTGGEGQPQHF
TRBV6-1	TRBJ2-3	.	.	TGTGCCAGCCGAAGGGGTAGCACAGATACGCAGTATTTT	CASRRGSTDTQYF